A selection of T cell receptor beta chains follows, all from one sample in a study of T cell responses to AZD1222 COVID-19 vaccine. Here immunoSEQ multiplex PCR was the method, and the copy in TCRdb shows in-frame clones only, minus some. This table holds 57,000 or so clones, 85% found once. The material was peripheral blood, obtained on day 0 of MenACWY control vaccination. These receptors all come from an adult in good health. Each CDR3 is given with its conserved first and last residue. A D gene is named only where the DNA matches it firmly. Only part of the rows carry a size: once, few, many, or a class if the clone is expanded.

v_call	clone_size	d_call	j_call	cdr3_aa	cdr3_nt
TRBV7-3	-	-	TRBJ2-1	CASSFSSYGANEQFF	TGTGCCAGCAGCTTTTCATCCTACGGAGCCAATGAGCAGTTCTTC
TRBV19	-	-	TRBJ2-5	CASRAATGTRETQYF	TGTGCCAGTAGGGCAGCGACAGGCACCCGGGAGACCCAGTACTTC
TRBV9	-	-	TRBJ1-6	CASSSRQERAPLHF	TGTGCCAGCAGCTCCCGACAGGAGCGAGCACCCCTCCACTTT
TRBV7-2	-	-	TRBJ2-1	CASSFSWGENEQFF	TGTGCCAGCAGCTTCTCCTGGGGCGAGAATGAGCAGTTCTTC
TRBV6-2/TRBV6-3	-	TRBD1	TRBJ1-5	CASTPGTGWRYSNQPQHF	TGTGCCAGCACCCCCGGGACAGGGTGGCGGTATAGCAATCAGCCCCAGCATTTT
TRBV30	-	-	TRBJ1-6	CAWTELRRNSPLHF	TGTGCCTGGACCGAACTTAGGCGGAATTCACCCCTCCACTTT
TRBV19	once	TRBD2	TRBJ2-2	CASSREARVLGELFF	TGTGCCAGTAGTCGGGAGGCCCGGGTTCTCGGGGAGCTGTTTTTT
TRBV28	-	-	TRBJ1-6	CASRGGGPYNSPLHF	TGTGCCAGCAGAGGAGGGGGGCCCTATAATTCACCCCTCCACTTT
TRBV27	-	-	TRBJ2-1	CASSSGTPPNEQFF	TGTGCCAGCAGTTCCGGGACCCCGCCTAATGAGCAGTTCTTC
TRBV18	-	TRBD1	TRBJ1-2	CASSPPGQGIGFDSNYGYTF	TGTGCCAGCTCACCACCGGGACAGGGGATCGGGTTCGACTCAAACTATGGCTACACCTTC
TRBV9	-	-	TRBJ2-3	CASSVSGVATDTQYF	TGTGCCAGCAGCGTATCTGGGGTAGCCACAGATACGCAGTATTTT
TRBV28	-	-	TRBJ1-1	CASSLMSGSTEAFF	TGTGCCAGCAGTTTAATGTCAGGGAGCACTGAAGCTTTCTTT
TRBV15	-	-	TRBJ1-2	CATSRDGAGAGGGGYTF	TGTGCCACCAGCAGAGATGGAGCGGGCGCCGGAGGGGGTGGCTACACCTTC
TRBV9	-	-	TRBJ1-2	CASSVADGSAYGYTF	TGTGCCAGCAGCGTAGCTGACGGTTCGGCCTATGGCTACACCTTC
TRBV10-2	-	-	TRBJ1-5	CASSDGGNQPQHF	TGCGCCAGCAGTGACGGGGGAAATCAGCCCCAGCATTTT
TRBV4-3	-	TRBD2	TRBJ2-5	CASSHILAGGQRGETQYF	TGCGCCAGCAGCCACATTCTAGCGGGAGGGCAGAGGGGAGAGACCCAGTACTTC
TRBV6-1	-	-	TRBJ2-7	CASSDRGTISYEQYF	TGTGCCAGCAGTGACAGAGGTACGATCTCCTACGAGCAGTACTTC
TRBV27	-	-	TRBJ2-1	CASRTQGDEQFF	TGTGCCAGCAGGACACAGGGCGATGAGCAGTTCTTC
TRBV30	-	-	TRBJ2-1	CAFRLNEQFF	TGTGCCTTCCGACTCAATGAGCAGTTCTTC
TRBV7-2	-	-	TRBJ2-1	CASSFSRNEQFF	TGTGCCAGCAGCTTTAGTAGGAATGAGCAGTTCTTC
TRBV10-3	-	-	TRBJ1-4	CAIGGSTNEKLFF	TGTGCCATTGGTGGTTCAACTAATGAAAAACTGTTTTTT
TRBV28	-	-	TRBJ1-1	CAIQGTRGTEAFF	TGTGCCATCCAAGGGACCAGGGGTACTGAAGCTTTCTTT
TRBV30	-	-	TRBJ1-3	CACPGGLGGNTIYF	TGTGCCTGCCCCGGGGGGCTCGGAGGAAACACCATATATTTT
TRBV28	-	-	TRBJ2-3	CASSSPGRRSTDTQYF	TGTGCCAGCAGTTCCCCCGGACGGAGAAGCACAGATACGCAGTATTTT
TRBV2	-	TRBD1	TRBJ2-5	CASYPLGQGAIRTQETQYF	TGTGCCAGCTATCCTCTGGGACAGGGGGCGATTAGGACCCAAGAGACCCAGTACTTC
TRBV7-2	-	-	TRBJ2-5	CASSLRVLGETQYF	TGTGCCAGCAGCTTAAGGGTTCTGGGGGAGACCCAGTACTTC
TRBV6-1	-	TRBD2	TRBJ2-5	CASSENGGSSGTETQYF	TGTGCCAGCAGTGAAAATGGGGGTTCGAGCGGGACTGAGACCCAGTACTTC
TRBV19	-	-	TRBJ2-3	CASSIAAGQLPDTQYF	TGTGCCAGTAGTATCGCCGCGGGACAGCTTCCTGATACGCAGTATTTT
TRBV12-3/TRBV12-4	-	-	TRBJ2-3	CASRLDPDTQYF	TGTGCCAGCAGACTAGACCCAGATACGCAGTATTTT
TRBV18	-	-	TRBJ1-1	CASSQDSRLNTEAFF	TGTGCCAGCTCGCAAGACAGCCGCTTGAACACTGAAGCTTTCTTT
TRBV19	-	TRBD1	TRBJ1-1	CASSLGQLGFTEAFF	TGTGCCAGTAGTTTGGGACAGCTGGGATTTACTGAAGCTTTCTTT
TRBV15	-	TRBD2	TRBJ2-3	CATSRVSGSTDTQYF	TGTGCCACCAGCAGAGTTAGCGGGAGTACAGATACGCAGTATTTT
TRBV6-5	-	TRBD2	TRBJ2-7	CASSYSISGRDEQYF	TGTGCCAGCAGTTACTCGATTAGCGGGAGAGACGAGCAGTACTTC